This T cell receptor (beta chain) was captured in a study of blood T cell repertoires in COVID-19 (dated by TCRdb to 2020 to 2021). In terms of the full investigation: Collaborator samples came from the United States, Italy and Spain and covered acute and convalescent phases of COVID-19. The sample metadata nearly always contained a de-identified subject ID, COVID-19 status, age in years and sex. A freely available public database, intended as a resource for researchers studying the immune response to SARS-CoV-2, is where the repertoires were released. Where HLA class I and class II types were available, the types were taken from metadata supplied by the sample provider, not from assay-based typing. The material from the prospective study consisted of cDNA or gDNA derived from T cells, B-cell-depleted T cells, or PBMCs. Subjects who had been exposed to COVID-19, were actively infected with it, or had recovered from it provided the deeply sampled blood TCRbeta repertoires that made up the dataset. The samples were drawn from the first 160 participants of the ongoing ImmuneRACE study and from roughly 1,300 subjects provided by 6 global collaborators. Points the paper makes about the study in general: Clinical and demographic metadata were provided uncurated, with the amount varying by source and participant.

A note on this clone: What this receptor recognizes is not known. No qualities accompany the bases; no much larger clone lies one base away.

The trim is 4 bases for V and 8 bases for J, with a gap of 15 bases between the germline ends. According to the germline V gene, CDR1 reads MNHEY and CDR2 reads SVGEGT. The CDR3 starts with the cysteine, ends with the phenylalanine, and has 14 residues. The only DNA kept is the CDR3, 42 bases in frame from the first base. TCRbeta CDR3 regions were amplified from genomic DNA by means of the immunoSEQ Assay, a bias-controlled multiplex PCR. As for the authors' bioinformatics: The number of nucleated cells in each sample was estimated by amplification of reference gene primers within the assay. To quantify the absolute abundance of each unique TCRbeta CDR3 rearrangement, sequence reads were collapsed and filtered. For each sample, productive Simpson clonality was calculated as the square root of Simpson's diversity index over productive rearrangements. As stored in TCRdb, this immuneACCESS dataset retains in-frame rearrangements with V and J assigned. A fraction of the clones does not appear; measured against another copy, unresolved V genes explain less than half of the discrepancy, and the remainder lacks a known reason. The V and J calls and clone size are taken from that table; D and trimming were inferred from the DNA. The sample includes tens of thousands of clones, with 80% to 90% observed a single time. The top ten hold over 15% of the sample.

In Seattle, one collaborating source enrolled patients while the infection was active and tracked those patients longitudinally over the course of disease. Collaborating institutions collected whole blood in K2EDTA tubes following their own protocols. Collaborator samples were shipped for TCRbeta analysis as frozen whole blood, isolated PBMCs, or DNA extracted from either sample type. The chain is assembled from TRBV6-2 or TRBV6-3 and TRBJ1-5, with no reliable assignment of the D segment. Input material: peripheral blood. This clonotype was obtained from an older woman with COVID-19, enrolled during active disease. The nucleotide sequence is TGTGCCAGCAGTTTTGTACAGATCTCTGAGCCCCAGCATTTT. Its protein reads: CASSFVQISEPQHF.